These 24 T cell receptor beta chains originate from one sample sequenced in a study of cytomegalovirus exposure and HLA in healthy donors. The method was immunoSEQ multiplex PCR; TCRdb's version includes in-frame clones alone and lacks a portion of them. The repertoire includes tens of thousands of clones, over 85% of them detected once, and less than 4% sits in the top ten. Source material: PBMCs. The source is a woman aged 30 to 39 in good health and CMV-seronegative.

V is TRBV5-4 and J is TRBJ2-5; 10 bases align to TRBD1. The ends lost 4 bases at V and 4 bases at J; junction bases unmatched: 7. The CDR3 is 15 residues long. CDR1 SGHNT and CDR2 YYREEE come from the germline V gene (reference sequence). CDR3 DNA sequence: TGTGCCAGCAGCGCCGACAGGGGGCTTACAGAGACCCAGTACTTC. Amino acid sequence: CASSADRGLTETQYF.

The V gene is TRBV21-1, the J gene TRBJ1-4; TRBD1, as called in the table, went unchecked against the DNA. TRBV21-1 corresponds to a pseudogene. The CDR3 is 13 residues long. DNA for the CDR3: TGTGCCAGCAGCAACTACAGCATTGAAAAACTGTTTTTT. Protein product: CASSNYSIEKLFF.

The sample holds a few counts of this clone. The rearrangement links TRBV6-5 to TRBJ1-1; D not resolved. The CDR3 extends over 15 amino acids. Germline V gives CDR1 MNHEY, CDR2 SVGAGI. Trimming stripped 0 bases from V and 5 bases from J, with 13 bases between. Written as DNA, the CDR3 is TGTGCCAGCAGTTACTCATCGTCCGTCCGGACTGAAGCTTTCTTT. It is translated as CASSYSSSVRTEAFF.

The chain recombines TRBV4-2 with TRBJ2-2; weak D call: TRBD2 (5 bases). The CDR3 sequence is 16 residues long. CDR1 and CDR2 (germline): LGHNA, YNFKEQ. V lost 5 bases and J 2 bases, leaving 15 bases between the germline ends. The CDR3 DNA reads as TGTGCCAGCAGCAACCGGGAAACGACCAACACCGGGGAGCTGTTTTTT. This codes for CASSNRETTNTGELFF.

The J gene is TRBJ1-3, the V gene TRBV6-5; D ambiguous. Germline values: CDR1 MNHEY, CDR2 SVGAGI. There are 15 residues in the CDR3. Trimming stripped 3 bases from V and 0 bases from J, with 9 bases between. CDR3 coding DNA: TGTGCCAGCAGTTATAGTGGGAGCTCTGGAAACACCATATATTTT. Translating it yields CASSYSGSSGNTIYF.

The gene calls are TRBV6-1 and TRBJ1-2, with 9 bases matching TRBD1. CDR3 length: 16 amino acids. Germline values: CDR1 MNHNS, CDR2 SASEGT. V lost 3 bases and J lost 1; bases outside the gene matches: 6. CDR3 loop: CASSDRTGQGNYGYTF. Written as DNA, the CDR3 is TGTGCCAGCAGTGACCGAACGGGACAGGGTAACTATGGCTACACCTTC.

The rearrangement uses TRBV2 and TRBJ1-2, with D hard to call. Per germline, CDR1 SNHLY and CDR2 FYNNEI. The CDR3 has 12 residues. V was shortened by 7 bases and J by 5 bases, with 11 bases between the two germline ends. The CDR3 DNA reads as TGTGCCAGCATTTCATCTCGGTATGGCTACACCTTC. Amino acids: CASISSRYGYTF.

The chain couples TRBV5-1 to TRBJ2-7; TRBD1 aligns across 9 bases. Germline V gives CDR1 SGHRS, CDR2 YFSETQ. V gave up 0 bases and J gave up 11 bases; unmatched junction bases: 12. The CDR3 covers 15 residues. CDR3 sequence reads: CASSLVGTGKTRKYF. In DNA form, the CDR3 reads TGCGCCAGCAGCTTGGTTGGGACAGGGAAAACTCGTAAGTACTTC.

The rearrangement links TRBV29-1 to TRBJ1-1; 7 bases map to TRBD1. The germline CDR1 and CDR2 sequences are SQVTM and ANQGSEA. The CDR3 consists of 13 residues. Trimming took 6 bases from V and 4 from J; bases not matched to a gene: 8. CDR3 coding DNA: TGCAGCGTCCGGTCTCCAGGGGGCACTGAAGCTTTCTTT. Its translation is CSVRSPGGTEAFF.

V is TRBV6-1 and J is TRBJ1-5; 7 bases are shared with TRBD1. CDR3 length: 17 residues. CDR1 is MNHNS, CDR2 SASEGT, per germline. Unmatched junction bases numbered 11, after V lost 1 base and J lost 5 bases. DNA of the CDR3: TGTGCCAGCAGTGAAGAAACAGCAGGGGGGATATATCAGCCCCAGCATTTT. Protein sequence: CASSEETAGGIYQPQHF.

V gene TRBV11-2 combines with J gene TRBJ2-7, with D possibly being TRBD2 (5 bases). Germline CDR1 and CDR2: SGHAT and FQNNGV. The V end was cut by 7 bases, the J end by 1 base, with 17 bases between. This CDR3 region has 15 residues. The CDR3 is CASNNFPGFSYEQYF. In nucleotides, the CDR3 is TGTGCCAGCAATAACTTCCCGGGGTTTTCCTACGAGCAGTACTTC.

The J gene is TRBJ2-3, the V gene TRBV19; 8 bases agree with TRBD1. CDR1 is LNHDA and CDR2 is SQIVND in the germline V gene (reference sequence). The CDR3 totals 18 residues. V dropped 0 bases and J dropped 1; count of bases not matched to a gene: 9. The CDR3 DNA is TGTGCCAGTAGTATAGAGCTCCCTGGACAGGGCCGCACAGATACGCAGTATTTT. It is translated as CASSIELPGQGRTDTQYF.

The chain has TRBV2 and TRBJ2-1; a weak D match, TRBD1 (5 bases). Germline V lookup: CDR1 SNHLY, CDR2 FYNNEI. The CDR3 consists of 15 residues. Trimming removed 3 bases from V and 4 bases from J, with 13 bases in between. The CDR3 DNA reads as TGTGCCAGCAGTGATGGTGGGCAGGGTTACAATGAGCAGTTCTTC. This sequence encodes CASSDGGQGYNEQFF. The full variable domain, in which reference TRBV2 and TRBJ2-1 provide the parts outside the CDR3, is EPEVTQTPSHQVTQMGQEVILRCVPISNHLYFYWYRQILGQKVEFLVSFYNNEISEKSEIFDDQFSVERPDGSNFTLKIRSTKLEDSAMYFCASSDGGQGYNEQFFGPGTRLTVL.

V is TRBV5-4 and J is TRBJ2-3; D is undetermined. CDR1 and CDR2 (germline): SGHNT, YYREEE (reference sequence). V was clipped by 5 bases and J by 2 bases, with 9 bases between them. The CDR3 has 13 amino acids. CDR3 DNA: TGTGCCAGCAGGTTCGAGTCCACAGATACGCAGTATTTT. As protein: CASRFESTDTQYF.

This chain uses TRBV10-1 with TRBJ2-5, with 12 bases matching TRBD2. Germline V CDR1 and CDR2: WNHNN, SYGVQD (reference sequence). V trimming: 5 bases; J trimming: 4 bases; junction bases outside the gene matches: 2. The CDR3 contains 14 residues. The CDR3 nucleotides read TGCGCCAGCAGTTCGACTAGCGGGAGAGAGACCCAGTACTTC. This codes for CASSSTSGRETQYF.

CDR3 residues: CASSLEGGEYYGYTF. The DNA for the CDR3 is TGTGCCAGCAGCTTAGAAGGGGGCGAGTACTATGGCTACACCTTC. V gene TRBV7-2 combines with J gene TRBJ1-2; 7 nucleotides agree with TRBD1. The germline V gene encodes CDR1 SGHTA and CDR2 FQGNSA. The CDR3 has 15 amino acids. After removal of 1 base from V and 3 bases from J, the junction contained 5 bases not matched to a gene.

The gene calls are TRBV19 and TRBJ1-1; 7 nucleotides agree with TRBD1. The CDR3 runs to 13 residues. Trimming cost V 6 bases and J 3 bases; bases outside gene matches: 4. From germline, CDR1 is LNHDA and CDR2 SQIVND (reference sequence). The CDR3 is CASSSGQYTEAFF. DNA for the CDR3: TGTGCCAGTAGCTCGGGACAGTACACTGAAGCTTTCTTT.

The V gene is TRBV5-6, the J gene TRBJ1-2; 7 positions agree with TRBD1. Germline CDR1 SGHDT, CDR2 YYEEEE. CDR3 length: 13 amino acids. V lost 1 base to trimming and J lost 7 bases; unmatched junction nucleotides: 4. CDR3 in amino acids: CASSLNRGRGYTF. The CDR3 DNA follows: TGTGCCAGCAGCTTGAACAGGGGACGTGGCTACACCTTC.

The CDR3 spells CASSVAPSAGGYEQYF. CDR3 DNA sequence: TGTGCCAGCAGCGTAGCTCCTTCAGCGGGGGGGTACGAGCAGTACTTC. The V and J genes are TRBV9 and TRBJ2-7, with 10 bases matching TRBD2. The germline gives CDR1 SGDLS, CDR2 YYNGEE. This CDR3 has 16 residues. Trimming took 0 bases from V and 4 from J; bases not matched to a gene: 7.

The chain combines TRBV9 with TRBJ1-2; maybe TRBD1 (5 bases). Between the trimmed V and J ends, which lost 2 bases and 1 base, there was a span of 12 bases. The CDR3 runs to 15 residues. The germline V gene encodes CDR1 SGDLS and CDR2 YYNGEE. Here the CDR3 reads CASSVTAGGNYGYTF. The CDR3 DNA sequence: TGTGCCAGCAGCGTTACGGCGGGGGGTAACTATGGCTACACCTTC.

The chain employs TRBV5-1 and TRBJ2-1, with TRBD2 as a possible D gene (5 bases). V was trimmed by 4 bases and J by 0 bases, leaving 20 bases between them. This CDR3 has 18 residues. Germline CDR1 and CDR2: SGHRS and YFSETQ. CDR3 loop: CASSHGLRAPGSYNEQFF. The CDR3 DNA is TGCGCCAGCAGCCATGGACTCCGCGCCCCCGGCTCCTACAATGAGCAGTTCTTC.

The chain couples TRBV5-4 to TRBJ2-1; TRBD2 agrees at 10 bases. V shed 1 base, J shed 9 bases, and the junction held 7 bases outside the gene matches. The CDR3 has 15 amino acids. Germline lookup yields CDR1 SGHNT and CDR2 YYREEE (reference sequence). CDR3 region: CASSLLAGVDGEQFF. The CDR3 bases are TGTGCCAGCAGCTTGCTAGCGGGAGTAGATGGTGAGCAGTTCTTC.

This clone was counted a single time. V is TRBV4-3 and J is TRBJ1-2; TRBD1 matches at 10 bases. Unmatched junction bases numbered 9, after V lost 4 bases and J lost 4 bases. This CDR3 contains 16 residues. In germline, CDR1 is LGHNA, CDR2 YSLEER. DNA of the CDR3: TGCGCCAGCAGCCGGGATGGGGACAGGGGTACCTATGGCTACACCTTC. Translating it yields CASSRDGDRGTYGYTF.

The chain recombines TRBV20-1 with TRBJ2-7; a possible D gene is TRBD1 (6 bases). V gave up 2 bases and J gave up 7 bases, with 9 bases separating them. The CDR3 has 11 amino acids. In germline, CDR1 is DFQATT, CDR2 SNEGSKA (reference sequence). CDR3 DNA: TGCAGTGCTAGACCTGGACAGGAGCAGTACTTC. Translated: CSARPGQEQYF.